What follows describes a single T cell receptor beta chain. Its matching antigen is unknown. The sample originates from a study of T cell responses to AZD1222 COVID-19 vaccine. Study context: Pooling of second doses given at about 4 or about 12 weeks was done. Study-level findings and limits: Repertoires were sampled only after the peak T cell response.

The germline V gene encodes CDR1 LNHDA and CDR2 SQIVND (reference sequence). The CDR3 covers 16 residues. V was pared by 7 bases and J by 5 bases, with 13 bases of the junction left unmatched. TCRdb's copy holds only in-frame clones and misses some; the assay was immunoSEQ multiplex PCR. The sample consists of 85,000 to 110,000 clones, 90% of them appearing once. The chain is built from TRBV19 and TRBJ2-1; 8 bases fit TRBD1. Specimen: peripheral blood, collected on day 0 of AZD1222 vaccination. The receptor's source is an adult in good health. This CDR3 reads CASTKGRGLLHNEQFF. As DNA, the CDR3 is TGTGCCAGTACGAAGGGCAGGGGGCTCTTACACAATGAGCAGTTCTTC.